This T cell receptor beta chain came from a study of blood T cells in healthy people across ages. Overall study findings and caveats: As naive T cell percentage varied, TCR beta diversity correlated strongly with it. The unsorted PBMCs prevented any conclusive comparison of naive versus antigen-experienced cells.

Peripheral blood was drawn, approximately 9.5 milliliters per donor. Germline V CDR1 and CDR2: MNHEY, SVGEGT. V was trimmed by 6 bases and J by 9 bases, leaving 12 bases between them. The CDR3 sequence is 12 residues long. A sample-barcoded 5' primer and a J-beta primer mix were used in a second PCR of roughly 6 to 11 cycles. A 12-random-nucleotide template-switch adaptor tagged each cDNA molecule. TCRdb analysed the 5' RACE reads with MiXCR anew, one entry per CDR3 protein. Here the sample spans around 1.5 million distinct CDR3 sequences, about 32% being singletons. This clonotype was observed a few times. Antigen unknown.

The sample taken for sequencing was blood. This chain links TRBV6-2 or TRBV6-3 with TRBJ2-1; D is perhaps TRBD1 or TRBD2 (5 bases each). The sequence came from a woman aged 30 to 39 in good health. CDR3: CASRPTGTEQFF. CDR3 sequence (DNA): TGTGCCAGCAGGCCAACGGGGACTGAGCAGTTCTTC.